This TCR beta chain emerged from a study of cytomegalovirus exposure and HLA in healthy donors. PCR amplification relied on 60 Vbeta primers (plus 13 Jbeta primers). TCRdb keeps only in-frame clones here, not all; method: immunoSEQ multiplex PCR. The sample records about 150,000 clones, over 80% being singletons. J lost 5 bases, V lost 10 bases, and 11 bases had no gene match. The length of the CDR3 is 13 residues. Germline V CDR1 and CDR2: SGHRS, YFSETQ. This clone has just one count. This TCR derives from a man aged 35 to 55 in good health and CMV-seronegative. V and J are TRBV5-1 and TRBJ2-5, with 7 nucleotides matching TRBD1. Sequenced: PBMCs. CDR3 sequence (DNA): TGCGCCGGAAAGGGGGCATCTCGGGAGACCCAGTACTTC. This encodes CAGKGASRETQYF.